These T cell receptor beta chains were read from a single sample in a study of Tregs in tolerant kidney transplant recipients. The method was immunoSEQ multiplex PCR; TCRdb's version includes in-frame clones alone and lacks a portion of them. The sample lists 95,000 to 120,000 clones; roughly 90% were seen once. Here the sequenced sample was CD4+ T cells from blood, taken before the transplant. These receptors originate from a human donor who received a combined kidney and bone marrow transplant. The CDR3 runs from the conserved cysteine through the conserved F or W. D genes are given only for firm matches. The size of a clone is reported for some rows only, either as once, few or many, or as a class for expanded clones.

d_gene	j_gene	v_gene	abundance	CDR3aa	CDR3nt
TRBD2	TRBJ2-7	TRBV18	.	CASSPSGGRSYEQYF	TGTGCCAGCTCACCTAGCGGGGGCCGCTCCTACGAGCAGTACTTC
.	TRBJ1-3	TRBV6-1	.	CASSERLTGSGNTIYF	TGTGCCAGCAGTGAACGATTGACAGGCTCTGGAAACACCATATATTTT
TRBD2	TRBJ2-1	TRBV11-2	.	CASSSGTSGGEQFF	TGTGCCAGCAGCTCCGGGACTAGCGGGGGTGAGCAGTTCTTC
.	TRBJ1-2	TRBV5-6	.	CASSLGTVSNYGYTF	TGTGCCAGCAGCTTGGGGACAGTTTCTAACTATGGCTACACCTTC
.	TRBJ2-7	TRBV18	.	CASSPDTYEQYF	TGTGCCAGCTCACCAGACACCTACGAGCAGTACTTC
TRBD2	TRBJ2-1	TRBV5-1	.	CASSLDTSGDPYEQFF	TGCGCCAGCAGCTTGGACACTAGCGGCGACCCCTATGAGCAGTTCTTC
TRBD1	TRBJ2-7	TRBV27	.	CASGPGTASYEQYF	TGTGCCAGCGGGCCCGGGACAGCTTCCTACGAGCAGTACTTC
TRBD1	TRBJ1-5	TRBV15	.	CATSRSQGAGQPQHF	TGTGCCACCAGCAGAAGTCAGGGGGCCGGTCAGCCCCAGCATTTT
TRBD2	TRBJ2-7	TRBV5-4	.	CASSTGLAGVREQYF	TGTGCCAGCAGTACCGGACTAGCGGGAGTCCGCGAGCAGTACTTC
.	TRBJ1-4	TRBV10-2	.	CASSEQLLNEKLFF	TGCGCCAGCAGCGAACAGCTCCTTAATGAAAAACTGTTTTTT
TRBD1	TRBJ1-3	TRBV2	once	CASSKDRAGNTIYF	TGTGCCAGCAGTAAGGACAGGGCCGGAAACACCATATATTTT
.	TRBJ2-7	TRBV11-2	.	CASSLAAGDLAYEQYF	TGTGCCAGCAGCTTAGCGGCAGGGGATCTAGCCTACGAGCAGTACTTC
.	TRBJ2-3	TRBV6-6	.	CASSYSEPTDTQYF	TGTGCCAGCAGTTACTCGGAGCCCACAGATACGCAGTATTTT
.	TRBJ1-6	TRBV5-1	.	CASSLERVENNSPLHF	TGCGCCAGCAGCTTGGAGAGGGTCGAGAATAATTCACCCCTCCACTTT
TRBD2	TRBJ2-1	TRBV25-1	once	CASSEFSGGQNEQFF	TGTGCCAGCAGTGAATTCAGCGGGGGACAAAATGAGCAGTTCTTC
TRBD2	TRBJ2-7	TRBV7-2	.	CASSGGRRGLSYEQYF	TGTGCCAGCAGCGGCGGGAGACGCGGGCTGTCCTACGAGCAGTACTTC
TRBD1	TRBJ1-2	TRBV10-2	many	CASSRDSYGYTF	TGCGCCAGCAGCCGGGACAGCTATGGCTACACCTTC
TRBD1	TRBJ1-2	TRBV29-1	.	CSATTGTGNYGYTF	TGCAGCGCCACTACAGGGACAGGGAACTATGGCTACACCTTC
TRBD1	TRBJ2-7	TRBV5-1	.	CASSDQGQGYEQYF	TGCGCCAGCAGCGACCAAGGACAGGGGTACGAGCAGTACTTC
TRBD1	TRBJ2-3	TRBV28	.	CASSLGPGQIDTQYF	TGTGCCAGCAGTTTAGGGCCGGGACAGATAGATACGCAGTATTTT
.	TRBJ2-5	TRBV18	.	CASSFTRGHSQETQYF	TGTGCCAGCTCCTTCACCCGGGGACATTCACAAGAGACCCAGTACTTC
TRBD2	TRBJ2-7	TRBV15	.	CATSRALAGLSYEQYF	TGTGCCACCAGCAGAGCCCTAGCGGGTCTCTCCTACGAGCAGTACTTC
TRBD1	TRBJ1-6	TRBV7-6	once	CASSRGQGDSPLHF	TGTGCCAGCAGCCGGGGACAGGGAGATTCACCCCTCCACTTT
.	TRBJ2-3	TRBV9	.	CASSAEPTSFDTQYF	TGTGCCAGCAGCGCAGAGCCCACTAGCTTCGATACGCAGTATTTT
TRBD2	TRBJ2-5	TRBV18	once	CASSPPPGLGAETQYF	TGTGCCAGCTCACCACCGCCGGGACTAGGGGCAGAGACCCAGTACTTC
TRBD1	TRBJ2-3	TRBV10-1	once	CASSESLDRVEDTQYF	TGCGCCAGCAGTGAGTCGCTGGACAGGGTCGAAGATACGCAGTATTTT
.	TRBJ2-6	TRBV14	.	CASGSQGPGANVLTF	TGTGCCAGCGGGTCACAGGGCCCTGGGGCCAACGTCCTGACTTTC
TRBD1	TRBJ1-2	TRBV6-5	.	CASSSGTGSYGYTF	TGTGCCAGCAGTTCCGGGACAGGGAGCTATGGCTACACCTTC
TRBD1	TRBJ2-2	TRBV18	.	CASSPPSTGVAGELFF	TGTGCCAGCTCACCACCGTCGACAGGGGTGGCCGGGGAGCTGTTTTTT
.	TRBJ1-6	TRBV27	.	CASSQYRENSPLHF	TGTGCCAGCAGCCAATACCGGGAAAATTCACCCCTCCACTTT
.	TRBJ1-4	TRBV11-2	.	CASSPYWSPGEKLFF	TGTGCCAGCAGCCCTTACTGGAGCCCCGGTGAAAAACTGTTTTTT
.	TRBJ2-4	TRBV19	.	CASRADSRSKNIQYF	TGTGCCAGTAGGGCAGACTCTCGTTCCAAAAACATTCAGTACTTC